The rows below give T cell receptor beta chains drawn from one sample of a study of chemoradiotherapy in HPV16-positive cancers. Using immunoSEQ multiplex PCR, the repertoire was profiled, and TCRdb retains in-frame clones only, with some absent. The sample carries more than 10,000 clones, approximately 75% recorded once. The specimen was obtained from a patient who underwent chemoradiotherapy. The receptors were sampled from a human donor with HPV-associated anogenital cancer. Each CDR3 is given with its conserved first and last residue. The D gene is left open where the match is weak. Clone size, where shown, is once, few, many, or a class for clones that have expanded.

j_gene | v_gene | d_gene | abundance | CDR3aa | CDR3nt
TRBJ2-7 | TRBV7-2 | - | - | CASSLGGNSYEQYF | TGTGCCAGCAGCTTAGGAGGGAACTCCTACGAGCAGTACTTC
TRBJ1-5 | TRBV19 | TRBD1 | - | CASSAGTGGNQPQHF | TGTGCCAGTAGCGCCGGGACAGGGGGCAATCAGCCCCAGCATTTT
TRBJ1-5 | TRBV6-1 | - | once | CASREDTGYGQPQHF | TGTGCCAGCAGAGAAGATACTGGATACGGGCAGCCCCAGCATTTT
TRBJ1-1 | TRBV5-1 | - | - | CASSLAQGFTEAFF | TGCGCCAGCAGCTTGGCCCAGGGTTTCACTGAAGCTTTCTTT
TRBJ1-2 | TRBV4-2 | - | - | CASSQDLAGVGYTF | TGTGCCAGCAGCCAAGATTTGGCAGGGGTTGGCTACACCTTC
TRBJ1-5 | TRBV7-6 | TRBD1 | - | CASSSTPGQVGQPQHF | TGTGCCAGCAGCTCAACCCCAGGACAGGTCGGTCAGCCCCAGCATTTT
TRBJ1-1 | TRBV7-9 | - | once | CASSTLTGTNTEAFF | TGTGCCAGCAGCACCCTAACAGGGACTAACACTGAAGCTTTCTTT
TRBJ1-3 | TRBV7-9 | - | - | CASRNKGPGNTIYF | TGTGCCAGCAGGAACAAGGGCCCAGGAAACACCATATATTTT
TRBJ2-5 | TRBV5-4 | TRBD1 | - | CASSSGTEQETQYF | TGTGCCAGCAGCTCCGGGACAGAACAAGAGACCCAGTACTTC
TRBJ2-7 | TRBV11-3 | TRBD2 | - | CASSSRLAGSYEQYF | TGTGCCAGCAGCTCCCGACTAGCCGGGTCCTACGAGCAGTACTTC
TRBJ2-7 | TRBV4-1 | - | - | CASSQEGDTAYYEQYF | TGCGCCAGCAGCCAAGAAGGGGACACGGCGTACTACGAGCAGTACTTC
TRBJ1-2 | TRBV7-8 | - | - | CASSLRAGGDYGYTF | TGTGCCAGCAGCTTAAGGGCAGGAGGGGACTATGGCTACACCTTC
TRBJ2-5 | TRBV11-2 | TRBD2 | - | CASSLGLAAIQETQYF | TGTGCCAGCAGCCTGGGACTAGCGGCGATACAAGAGACCCAGTACTTC
TRBJ1-2 | TRBV7-2 | TRBD1 | - | CASSSTGGLGAGYTF | TGTGCCAGCAGCTCGACAGGGGGTTTAGGAGCGGGCTACACCTTC
TRBJ2-3 | TRBV4-3 | - | once | CASSQGRMDTQYF | TGCGCCAGCAGCCAAGGTCGAATGGATACGCAGTATTTT
TRBJ2-7 | TRBV6-6 | - | few | CASSLAHSSSYEQYF | TGTGCCAGCAGCTTGGCGCACTCGTCGTCGTACGAGCAGTACTTC
TRBJ2-1 | TRBV2 | TRBD2 | - | CASIQGASGGSYEQFF | TGTGCCAGCATTCAGGGCGCTAGCGGGGGGAGTTATGAGCAGTTCTTC
TRBJ1-1 | TRBV5-1 | TRBD1 | - | CASRSGTVNTEAFF | TGCGCCAGCAGATCCGGGACAGTGAACACTGAAGCTTTCTTT